This T cell receptor beta chain was sequenced for a study of blood T cell repertoires in COVID-19. Study information: The cDNA or gDNA used as material had been derived from T cells, B-cell-depleted T cells, or PBMCs.

Clones were read by immunoSEQ multiplex PCR, and TCRdb kept only the in-frame ones, dropping some. The sample consists of under 300,000 clones, around 90% of them appearing once. The sample consisted of peripheral blood. The receptor's source is a woman aged 25 to 39 with acute or convalescent COVID-19.

The CDR3 nucleotides are TGCGCCAGCAGGTCACCTAGCGGGAGGTCCACAGATACGCAGTATTTT. It is translated as CASRSPSGRSTDTQYF. The gene calls are TRBV5-1 and TRBJ2-3; 11 nucleotides line up with TRBD2. Unmatched junction bases numbered 7, after V lost 5 bases and J lost 2 bases. Germline-derived CDR1 and CDR2 are SGHRS and YFSETQ. The CDR3 totals 16 residues.